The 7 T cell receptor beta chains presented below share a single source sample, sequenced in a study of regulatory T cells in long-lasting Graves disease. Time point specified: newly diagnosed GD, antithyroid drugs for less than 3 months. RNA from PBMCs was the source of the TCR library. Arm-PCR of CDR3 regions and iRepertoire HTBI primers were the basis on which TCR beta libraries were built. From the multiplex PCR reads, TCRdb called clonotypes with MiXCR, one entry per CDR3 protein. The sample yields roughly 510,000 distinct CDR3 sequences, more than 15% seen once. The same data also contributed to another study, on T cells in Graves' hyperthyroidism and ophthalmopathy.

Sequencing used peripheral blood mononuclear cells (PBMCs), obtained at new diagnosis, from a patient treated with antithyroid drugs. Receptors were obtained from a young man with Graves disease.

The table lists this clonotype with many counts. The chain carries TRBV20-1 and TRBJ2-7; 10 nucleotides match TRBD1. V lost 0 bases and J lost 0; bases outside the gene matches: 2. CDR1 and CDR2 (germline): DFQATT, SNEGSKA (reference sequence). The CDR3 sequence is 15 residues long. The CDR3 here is CSARDGDRGSYEQYF. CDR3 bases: TGCAGTGCTAGAGATGGGGACAGGGGCTCCTACGAGCAGTACTTC.

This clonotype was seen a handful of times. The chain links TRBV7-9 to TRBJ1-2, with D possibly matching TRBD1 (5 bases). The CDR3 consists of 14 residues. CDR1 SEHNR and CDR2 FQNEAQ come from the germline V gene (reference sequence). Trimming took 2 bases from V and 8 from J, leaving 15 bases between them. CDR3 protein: CASSLTQGSGGYTF. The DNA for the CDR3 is TGTGCCAGCAGCTTAACCCAGGGCAGTGGAGGCTACACCTTC.

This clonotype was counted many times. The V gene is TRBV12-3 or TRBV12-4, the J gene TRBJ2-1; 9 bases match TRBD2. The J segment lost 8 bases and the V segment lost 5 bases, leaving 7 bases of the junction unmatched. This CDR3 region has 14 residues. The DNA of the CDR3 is TGTGCCAGCAGTCCGGGACTAGCAAACGATGAGCAGTTCTTC. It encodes CASSPGLANDEQFF.

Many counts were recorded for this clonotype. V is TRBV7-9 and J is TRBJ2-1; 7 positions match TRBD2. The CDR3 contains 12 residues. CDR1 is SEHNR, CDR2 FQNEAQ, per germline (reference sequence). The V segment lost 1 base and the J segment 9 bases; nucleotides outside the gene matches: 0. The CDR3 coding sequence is TGTGCCAGCAGCTTAGAGCGGGGTGAGCAGTTCTTC. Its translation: CASSLERGEQFF.

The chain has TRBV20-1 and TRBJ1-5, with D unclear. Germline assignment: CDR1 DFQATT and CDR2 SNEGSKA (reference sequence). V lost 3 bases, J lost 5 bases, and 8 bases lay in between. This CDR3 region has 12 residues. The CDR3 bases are TGCAGTGCTAGTTCGGCCTATCAGCCCCAGCATTTT. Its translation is CSASSAYQPQHF.

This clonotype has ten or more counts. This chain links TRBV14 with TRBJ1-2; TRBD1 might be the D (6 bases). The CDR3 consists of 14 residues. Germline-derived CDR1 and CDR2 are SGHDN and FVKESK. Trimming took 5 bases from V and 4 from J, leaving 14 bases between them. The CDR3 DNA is TGTGCCAGCAGCTCGCAGGTCAGGGGCTATGGCTACACCTTC. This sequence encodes CASSSQVRGYGYTF.

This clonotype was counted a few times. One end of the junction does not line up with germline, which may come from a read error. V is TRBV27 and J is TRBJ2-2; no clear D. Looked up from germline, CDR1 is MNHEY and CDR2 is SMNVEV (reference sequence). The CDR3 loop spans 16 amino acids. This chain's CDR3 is CASSWAQARNAGELFF. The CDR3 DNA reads TGTGCCAGCAGCTGGGCCCAGGCTAGGAACGCCGGGGAGCTGTTTTTT.